These T cell receptor beta chains were read from a single sample in a study of human versus mouse CDR3 diversity and MHC coevolution. Sequencing was performed with immunoSEQ multiplex PCR; in TCRdb, only in-frame clones are kept and a portion is missing. The data show 50,000 to 65,000 clones, over 90% seen once. Input material: naive CD4+ T cells from blood. These receptors originate from a person between 55 and 69 years old in good health. Each CDR3 is given with its conserved first and last residue. D genes are given only for firm matches. Expanded clones are given a class, and other clones once, few, many or no size at all.

cdr3_length: 14
clone_size: .
v_call: TRBV2
j_call: TRBJ2-7
d_call: .
cdr3_aa: CASSAEGYDYEQYF
cdr3_nt: TGTGCCAGCAGTGCTGAGGGCTACGACTACGAGCAGTACTTC

cdr3_length: 13
clone_size: .
v_call: TRBV19
j_call: TRBJ2-2
d_call: .
cdr3_aa: CASSIGRAGELFF
cdr3_nt: TGTGCCAGTAGTATAGGTCGGGCCGGGGAGCTGTTTTTT

cdr3_length: 15
clone_size: .
v_call: TRBV21-1
j_call: TRBJ2-2
d_call: .
cdr3_aa: CASKPDRGLAGELFF
cdr3_nt: TGTGCCAGCAAGCCGGACAGGGGGCTCGCCGGGGAGCTGTTTTTT

cdr3_length: 14
clone_size: .
v_call: TRBV10-3
j_call: TRBJ2-4
d_call: .
cdr3_aa: CARRLRLAKNIQYF
cdr3_nt: TGTGCCAGACGCTTGAGACTAGCCAAAAACATTCAGTACTTC

cdr3_length: 13
clone_size: .
v_call: TRBV2
j_call: TRBJ1-2
d_call: .
cdr3_aa: CASRAGSNYGYTF
cdr3_nt: TGTGCCAGCAGGGCTGGCTCAAACTATGGCTACACCTTC

cdr3_length: 16
clone_size: .
v_call: TRBV5-1
j_call: TRBJ2-1
d_call: .
cdr3_aa: CASSLALREYRNEQFF
cdr3_nt: TGCGCCAGCAGCTTGGCATTGCGGGAATATCGGAATGAGCAGTTCTTC

cdr3_length: 15
clone_size: .
v_call: TRBV7-6
j_call: TRBJ2-2
d_call: TRBD1
cdr3_aa: CASSPAGTATGELFF
cdr3_nt: TGTGCCAGCAGCCCAGCCGGGACAGCAACCGGGGAGCTGTTTTTT

cdr3_length: 15
clone_size: .
v_call: TRBV11-2
j_call: TRBJ2-7
d_call: TRBD2
cdr3_aa: CASSRPGLLTYEQYF
cdr3_nt: TGTGCCAGCAGCCGACCGGGACTACTCACCTACGAGCAGTACTTC

cdr3_length: 13
clone_size: .
v_call: TRBV30
j_call: TRBJ2-7
d_call: TRBD1
cdr3_aa: CAWNQGAAYEQYF
cdr3_nt: TGTGCCTGGAACCAGGGGGCAGCCTACGAGCAGTACTTC

cdr3_length: 17
clone_size: .
v_call: TRBV27
j_call: TRBJ2-3
d_call: .
cdr3_aa: CASSNQGGGIPPDTQYF
cdr3_nt: TGTGCCAGCAGTAATCAGGGTGGCGGGATCCCGCCAGATACGCAGTATTTT

cdr3_length: 18
clone_size: .
v_call: TRBV4-2
j_call: TRBJ2-1
d_call: .
cdr3_aa: CASSQDDTGGASYNEQFF
cdr3_nt: TGTGCCAGCAGCCAAGATGACACAGGGGGGGCCTCCTACAATGAGCAGTTCTTC

cdr3_length: 18
clone_size: .
v_call: TRBV27
j_call: TRBJ2-7
d_call: TRBD1
cdr3_aa: CASSPDRGRSIAFYEQYF
cdr3_nt: TGTGCCAGCAGTCCGGACAGGGGGCGAAGCATCGCGTTCTACGAGCAGTACTTC

cdr3_length: 15
clone_size: .
v_call: TRBV6-5
j_call: TRBJ2-7
d_call: TRBD2
cdr3_aa: CASSSNWGGDDEQYF
cdr3_nt: TGTGCCAGCAGCTCCAATTGGGGGGGGGACGACGAGCAGTACTTC

cdr3_length: 13
clone_size: .
v_call: TRBV6-6
j_call: TRBJ2-5
d_call: .
cdr3_aa: CASTARRGETQYF
cdr3_nt: TGTGCCAGCACCGCGAGAAGGGGAGAGACCCAGTACTTC

cdr3_length: 17
clone_size: .
v_call: TRBV10-2
j_call: TRBJ2-6
d_call: TRBD1
cdr3_aa: CASGSGQGATGANVLTF
cdr3_nt: TGCGCCAGCGGATCTGGACAGGGGGCGACTGGGGCCAACGTCCTGACTTTC

cdr3_length: 17
clone_size: .
v_call: TRBV19
j_call: TRBJ1-1
d_call: .
cdr3_aa: CASSTALVQALNTEAFF
cdr3_nt: TGTGCCAGTAGTACCGCCCTCGTACAGGCTCTGAACACTGAAGCTTTCTTT

cdr3_length: 16
clone_size: .
v_call: TRBV18
j_call: TRBJ2-1
d_call: .
cdr3_aa: CASSPIGIRGYNEQFF
cdr3_nt: TGTGCCAGCTCACCAATTGGTATCCGGGGATACAATGAGCAGTTCTTC

cdr3_length: 15
clone_size: .
v_call: TRBV10-3
j_call: TRBJ2-5
d_call: .
cdr3_aa: CAISERGYGEETQYF
cdr3_nt: TGTGCCATCAGTGAGAGAGGGTATGGGGAAGAGACCCAGTACTTC

cdr3_length: 14
clone_size: .
v_call: TRBV2
j_call: TRBJ2-7
d_call: .
cdr3_aa: CASRGGGGAYEQYF
cdr3_nt: TGTGCCAGCAGGGGGGGAGGAGGGGCCTACGAGCAGTACTTC

cdr3_length: 15
clone_size: .
v_call: TRBV7-3
j_call: TRBJ1-6
d_call: .
cdr3_aa: CASSEEGSYNSPLHF
cdr3_nt: TGTGCCAGCAGCGAAGAGGGCTCCTATAATTCACCCCTCCACTTT

cdr3_length: 16
clone_size: .
v_call: TRBV9
j_call: TRBJ2-3
d_call: .
cdr3_aa: CASSVGFRASTDTQYF
cdr3_nt: TGTGCCAGCAGCGTAGGTTTCAGGGCGAGCACAGATACGCAGTATTTT

cdr3_length: 12
clone_size: .
v_call: TRBV5-6
j_call: TRBJ2-3
d_call: .
cdr3_aa: CASSLTGYAKDF
cdr3_nt: TGTGCCAGCAGCCTGACAGGCTACGCAAAGGATTTT

cdr3_length: 13
clone_size: once
v_call: TRBV11-2
j_call: TRBJ2-1
d_call: TRBD2
cdr3_aa: CATKLAGPREQFF
cdr3_nt: TGTGCCACCAAATTAGCGGGACCGCGTGAGCAGTTCTTC

cdr3_length: 15
clone_size: .
v_call: TRBV2
j_call: TRBJ2-3
d_call: TRBD2
cdr3_aa: CASRLAGGGTDTQYF
cdr3_nt: TGTGCCAGCAGACTAGCGGGAGGGGGGACAGATACGCAGTATTTT

cdr3_length: 16
clone_size: .
v_call: TRBV5-4
j_call: TRBJ2-1
d_call: TRBD2
cdr3_aa: CASSLDGLAGHNEQFF
cdr3_nt: TGTGCCAGCAGCTTGGATGGGCTAGCGGGTCACAATGAGCAGTTCTTC

cdr3_length: 14
clone_size: .
v_call: TRBV9
j_call: TRBJ1-2
d_call: .
cdr3_aa: CASSVAPAGYGYTF
cdr3_nt: TGTGCCAGCAGCGTAGCCCCGGCAGGCTATGGCTACACCTTC

cdr3_length: 15
clone_size: once
v_call: TRBV9
j_call: TRBJ1-4
d_call: .
cdr3_aa: CASSPQGFLGEKLFF
cdr3_nt: TGTGCCAGCAGCCCCCAGGGGTTTCTAGGTGAAAAACTGTTTTTT

cdr3_length: 19
clone_size: once
v_call: TRBV5-6
j_call: TRBJ1-5
d_call: TRBD1
cdr3_aa: CASSLGGGTGLTSNQPQHF
cdr3_nt: TGTGCCAGCAGCTTGGGAGGAGGGACAGGGCTGACTAGCAATCAGCCCCAGCATTTT

cdr3_length: 15
clone_size: .
v_call: TRBV6-1
j_call: TRBJ1-5
d_call: TRBD1
cdr3_aa: CASSPTGGPNQPQHF
cdr3_nt: TGTGCCAGCAGTCCAACAGGGGGGCCCAATCAGCCCCAGCATTTT

cdr3_length: 17
clone_size: .
v_call: TRBV19
j_call: TRBJ1-3
d_call: .
cdr3_aa: CASSRGGGDFSGNTIYF
cdr3_nt: TGTGCCAGTAGTAGAGGCGGAGGGGACTTCTCTGGAAACACCATATATTTT

cdr3_length: 14
clone_size: .
v_call: TRBV5-4
j_call: TRBJ1-4
d_call: TRBD1
cdr3_aa: CASSRQGEDEKLFF
cdr3_nt: TGTGCCAGCAGTCGTCAGGGGGAAGATGAAAAACTGTTTTTT

cdr3_length: 18
clone_size: once
v_call: TRBV5-1
j_call: TRBJ2-5
d_call: TRBD2
cdr3_aa: CASSLGRTSGEMGETQYF
cdr3_nt: TGCGCCAGCAGCTTGGGGAGGACTAGCGGGGAGATGGGAGAGACCCAGTACTTC

cdr3_length: 15
clone_size: few
v_call: TRBV21-1
j_call: TRBJ2-7
d_call: .
cdr3_aa: CASSTIGEGGFYPYF
cdr3_nt: TGTGCCAGCAGCACAATAGGGGAGGGTGGGTTCTATCCGTACTTC

cdr3_length: 15
clone_size: once
v_call: TRBV5-4
j_call: TRBJ2-5
d_call: TRBD1
cdr3_aa: CASSRPGQGQETQYF
cdr3_nt: TGTGCCAGCAGCCGGCCGGGACAGGGGCAAGAGACCCAGTACTTC

cdr3_length: 14
clone_size: .
v_call: TRBV5-1
j_call: TRBJ1-6
d_call: TRBD1
cdr3_aa: CASKDRDLHSPLHF
cdr3_nt: TGCGCCAGCAAGGACAGGGATCTTCATTCACCCCTCCACTTT

cdr3_length: 14
clone_size: .
v_call: TRBV10-3
j_call: TRBJ2-2
d_call: TRBD1
cdr3_aa: CAIRDTGGTGELFF
cdr3_nt: TGTGCCATACGAGATACAGGGGGCACCGGGGAGCTGTTTTTT

cdr3_length: 17
clone_size: .
v_call: TRBV11-1
j_call: TRBJ2-1
d_call: .
cdr3_aa: CASSTNNRFSSYNEQFF
cdr3_nt: TGTGCCAGCAGCACAAACAATCGCTTCAGCTCCTACAATGAGCAGTTCTTC

cdr3_length: 14
clone_size: .
v_call: TRBV7-8
j_call: TRBJ2-2
d_call: .
cdr3_aa: CASNQGWGPGELFF
cdr3_nt: TGTGCCAGCAACCAGGGATGGGGGCCCGGGGAGCTGTTTTTT

cdr3_length: 15
clone_size: .
v_call: TRBV27
j_call: TRBJ2-1
d_call: TRBD2
cdr3_aa: CASRYGTSGANEQFF
cdr3_nt: TGTGCCAGCAGGTACGGGACTAGCGGGGCCAATGAGCAGTTCTTC

cdr3_length: 15
clone_size: once
v_call: TRBV19
j_call: TRBJ2-1
d_call: .
cdr3_aa: CASTPGRLGLDEQFF
cdr3_nt: TGTGCCAGTACCCCGGGGAGACTAGGCTTGGATGAGCAGTTCTTC

cdr3_length: 14
clone_size: .
v_call: TRBV11-2
j_call: TRBJ1-5
d_call: .
cdr3_aa: CASSSTGKNQPQHF
cdr3_nt: TGTGCCAGCAGCTCGACAGGAAAAAATCAGCCCCAGCATTTT

cdr3_length: 14
clone_size: .
v_call: TRBV2
j_call: TRBJ2-7
d_call: TRBD2
cdr3_aa: CASRGLAGGIEQYF
cdr3_nt: TGTGCCAGCAGGGGACTAGCGGGAGGGATCGAGCAGTACTTC

cdr3_length: 18
clone_size: .
v_call: TRBV14
j_call: TRBJ2-2
d_call: TRBD2
cdr3_aa: CASSTPHLLAGEGGELFF
cdr3_nt: TGTGCCAGCAGCACCCCTCACCTCCTGGCGGGAGAAGGCGGGGAGCTGTTTTTT

cdr3_length: 14
clone_size: .
v_call: TRBV5-1
j_call: TRBJ2-3
d_call: .
cdr3_aa: CASSPAGGTDTQYF
cdr3_nt: TGCGCCAGCAGCCCAGCGGGTGGCACAGATACGCAGTATTTT

cdr3_length: 15
clone_size: .
v_call: TRBV25-1
j_call: TRBJ2-7
d_call: TRBD2
cdr3_aa: CASSEASGPFYEQYF
cdr3_nt: TGTGCCAGCAGTGAAGCTAGCGGACCTTTCTACGAGCAGTACTTC